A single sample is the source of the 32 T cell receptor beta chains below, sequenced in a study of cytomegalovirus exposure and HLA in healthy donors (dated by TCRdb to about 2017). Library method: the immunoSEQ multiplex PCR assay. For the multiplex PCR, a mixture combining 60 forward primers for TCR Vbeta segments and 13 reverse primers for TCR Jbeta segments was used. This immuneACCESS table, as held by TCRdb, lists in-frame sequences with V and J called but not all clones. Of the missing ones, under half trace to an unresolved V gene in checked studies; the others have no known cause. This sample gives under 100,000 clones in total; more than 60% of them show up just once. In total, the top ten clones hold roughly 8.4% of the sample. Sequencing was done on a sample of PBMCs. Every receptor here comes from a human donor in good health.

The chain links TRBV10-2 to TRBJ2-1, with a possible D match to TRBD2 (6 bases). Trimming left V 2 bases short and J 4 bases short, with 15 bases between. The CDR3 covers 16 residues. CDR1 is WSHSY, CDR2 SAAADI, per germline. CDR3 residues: CASSEGLRGRYNEQFF. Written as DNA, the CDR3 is TGCGCCAGCAGTGAGGGGTTGCGGGGCCGATACAATGAGCAGTTCTTC.

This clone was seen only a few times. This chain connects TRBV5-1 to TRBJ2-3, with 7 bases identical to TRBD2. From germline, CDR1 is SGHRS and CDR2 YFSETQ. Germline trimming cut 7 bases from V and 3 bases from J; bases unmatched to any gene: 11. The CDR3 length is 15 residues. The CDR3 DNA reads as TGCGCCAGCGGGAGCGGGGCGACAATTACAGATACGCAGTATTTT. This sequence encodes CASGSGATITDTQYF.

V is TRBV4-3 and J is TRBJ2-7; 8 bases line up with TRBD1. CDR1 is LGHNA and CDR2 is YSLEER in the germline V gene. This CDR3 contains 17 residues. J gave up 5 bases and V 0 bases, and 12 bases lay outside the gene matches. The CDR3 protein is CASSQDLGGQGLDEQYF. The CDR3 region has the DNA TGCGCCAGCAGCCAAGATCTGGGAGGACAGGGTTTAGACGAGCAGTACTTC.

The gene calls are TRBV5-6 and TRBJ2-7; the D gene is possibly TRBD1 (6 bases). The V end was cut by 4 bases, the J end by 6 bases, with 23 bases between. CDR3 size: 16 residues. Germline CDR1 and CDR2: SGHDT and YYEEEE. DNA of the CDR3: TGTGCCAGCAGCCTCGAACAGGGTGCTCGTTTAAGCGAGCAGTACTTC. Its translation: CASSLEQGARLSEQYF.

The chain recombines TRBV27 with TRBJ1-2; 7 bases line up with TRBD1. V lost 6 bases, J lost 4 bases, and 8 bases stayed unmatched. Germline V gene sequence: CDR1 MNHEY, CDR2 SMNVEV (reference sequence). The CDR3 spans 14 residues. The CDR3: CASSDGRQGYGYTF. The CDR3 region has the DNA TGTGCCAGCAGCGACGGAAGACAGGGCTATGGCTACACCTTC.

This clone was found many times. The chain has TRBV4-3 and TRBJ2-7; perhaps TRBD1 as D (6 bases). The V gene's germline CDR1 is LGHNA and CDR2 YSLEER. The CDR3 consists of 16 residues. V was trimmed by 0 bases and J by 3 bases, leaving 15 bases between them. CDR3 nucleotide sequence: TGCGCCAGCAGCCAAGATTCACGAGGGGGTAACTACGAGCAGTACTTC. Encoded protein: CASSQDSRGGNYEQYF.

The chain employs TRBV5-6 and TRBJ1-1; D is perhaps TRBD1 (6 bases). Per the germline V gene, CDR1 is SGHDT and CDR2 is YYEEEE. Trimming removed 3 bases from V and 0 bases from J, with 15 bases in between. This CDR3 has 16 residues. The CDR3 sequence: CASSSRTVALNTEAFF. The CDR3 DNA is TGTGCCAGCAGCTCCAGGACAGTAGCTCTGAACACTGAAGCTTTCTTT.

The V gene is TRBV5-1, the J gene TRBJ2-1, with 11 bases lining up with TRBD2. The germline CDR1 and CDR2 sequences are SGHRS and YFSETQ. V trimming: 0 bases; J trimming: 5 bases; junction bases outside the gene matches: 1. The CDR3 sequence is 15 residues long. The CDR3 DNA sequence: TGCGCCAGCAGCTTGGAACTAGCGGGGGACAATGAGCAGTTCTTC. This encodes CASSLELAGDNEQFF.

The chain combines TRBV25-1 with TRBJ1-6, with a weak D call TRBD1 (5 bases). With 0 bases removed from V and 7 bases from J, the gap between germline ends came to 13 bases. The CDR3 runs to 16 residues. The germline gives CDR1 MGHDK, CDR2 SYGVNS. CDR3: CASSEYVGGRNSPLHF. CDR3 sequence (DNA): TGTGCCAGCAGTGAATATGTGGGGGGACGCAATTCACCCCTCCACTTT.

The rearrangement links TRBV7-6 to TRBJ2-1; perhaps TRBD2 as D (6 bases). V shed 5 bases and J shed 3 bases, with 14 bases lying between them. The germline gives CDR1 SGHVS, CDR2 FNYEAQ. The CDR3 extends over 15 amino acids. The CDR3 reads CASSQFMDYYNEQFF. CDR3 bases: TGTGCCAGCAGCCAATTCATGGACTACTACAATGAGCAGTTCTTC.

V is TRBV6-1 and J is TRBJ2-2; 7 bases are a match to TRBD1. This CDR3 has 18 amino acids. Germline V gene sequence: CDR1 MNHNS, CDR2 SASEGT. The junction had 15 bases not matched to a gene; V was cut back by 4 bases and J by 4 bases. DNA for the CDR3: TGTGCCAGCAGTGGCCGAGGCAAGGAGCAGGGGGTCACCGGGGAGCTGTTTTTT. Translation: CASSGRGKEQGVTGELFF.

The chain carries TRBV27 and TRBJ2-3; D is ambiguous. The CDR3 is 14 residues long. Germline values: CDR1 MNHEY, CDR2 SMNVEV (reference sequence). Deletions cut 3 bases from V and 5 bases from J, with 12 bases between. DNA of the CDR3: TGTGCCAGCAGTTTCGCGCAGGTACAAGATACGCAGTATTTT. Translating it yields CASSFAQVQDTQYF.

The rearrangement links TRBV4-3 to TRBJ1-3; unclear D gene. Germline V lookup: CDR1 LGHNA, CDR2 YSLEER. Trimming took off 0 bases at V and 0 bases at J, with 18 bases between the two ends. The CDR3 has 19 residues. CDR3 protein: CASSQDLPLDSSSGNTIYF. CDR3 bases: TGCGCCAGCAGCCAAGATCTCCCCCTCGACTCTAGCTCTGGAAACACCATATATTTT.

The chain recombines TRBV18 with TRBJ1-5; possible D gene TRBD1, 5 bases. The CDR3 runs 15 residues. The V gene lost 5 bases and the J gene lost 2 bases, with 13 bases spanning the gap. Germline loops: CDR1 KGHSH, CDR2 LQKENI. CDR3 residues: CASSGAQRGNQPQHF. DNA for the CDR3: TGTGCCAGCTCAGGGGCCCAGCGGGGCAATCAGCCCCAGCATTTT.

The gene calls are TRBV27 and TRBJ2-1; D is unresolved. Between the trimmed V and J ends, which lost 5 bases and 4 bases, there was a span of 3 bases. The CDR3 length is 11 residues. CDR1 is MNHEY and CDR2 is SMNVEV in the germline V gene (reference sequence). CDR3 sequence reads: CASSRYNEQFF. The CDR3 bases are TGTGCCAGCAGTCGGTACAATGAGCAGTTCTTC.

The CDR3 reads CASSLGLSSYEQYF. In nucleotides, the CDR3 is TGTGCCAGCAGCTTGGGTCTCAGCTCCTACGAGCAGTACTTC. The chain has TRBV5-5 and TRBJ2-7, with D unresolved. Trimming pared 0 bases from V and 0 bases from J, leaving 7 bases between. This CDR3 is built from 14 residues. Germline V gene data show CDR1 as SGHKS and CDR2 as YYEKEE (reference sequence).

The CDR3 DNA is TGTGCCAGCGTCCCTGGTTCCAGCTACGAGCAGTACTTC. It codes for CASVPGSSYEQYF. This sequence joins TRBV2 and TRBJ2-7; no firm D call. The V end was cut by 8 bases, the J end by 3 bases, with 14 bases between. Germline CDR1 is SNHLY and CDR2 is FYNNEI. The length of the CDR3 is 13 residues.

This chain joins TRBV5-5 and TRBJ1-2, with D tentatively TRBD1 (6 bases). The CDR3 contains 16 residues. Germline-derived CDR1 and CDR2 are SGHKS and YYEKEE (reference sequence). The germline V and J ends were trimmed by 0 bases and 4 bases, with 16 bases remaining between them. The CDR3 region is CASSLDAGARSYGYTF. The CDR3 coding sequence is TGTGCCAGCAGCTTGGATGCAGGGGCTAGATCCTATGGCTACACCTTC.

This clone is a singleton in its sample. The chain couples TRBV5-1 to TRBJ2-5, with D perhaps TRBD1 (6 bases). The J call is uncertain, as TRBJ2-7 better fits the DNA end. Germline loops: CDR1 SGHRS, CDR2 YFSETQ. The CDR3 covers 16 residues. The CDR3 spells CASSYGGRGKSYEQYF. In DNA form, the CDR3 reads TGCGCCAGCAGCTATGGGGGCAGGGGTAAGTCCTACGAGCAGTACTTC.

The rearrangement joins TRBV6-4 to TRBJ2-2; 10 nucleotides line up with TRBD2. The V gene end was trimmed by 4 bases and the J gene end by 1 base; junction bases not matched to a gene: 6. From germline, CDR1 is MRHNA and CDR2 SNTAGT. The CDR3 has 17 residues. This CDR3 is CASSALAGVGNTGELFF. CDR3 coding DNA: TGTGCCAGCAGTGCCCTAGCGGGAGTCGGGAACACCGGGGAGCTGTTTTTT.

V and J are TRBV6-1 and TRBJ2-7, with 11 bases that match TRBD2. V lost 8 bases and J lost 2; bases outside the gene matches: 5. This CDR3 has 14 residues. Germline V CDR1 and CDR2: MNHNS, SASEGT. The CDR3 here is CASGALAGAYEQYF. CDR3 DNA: TGTGCCAGCGGTGCACTAGCGGGGGCCTACGAGCAGTACTTC.

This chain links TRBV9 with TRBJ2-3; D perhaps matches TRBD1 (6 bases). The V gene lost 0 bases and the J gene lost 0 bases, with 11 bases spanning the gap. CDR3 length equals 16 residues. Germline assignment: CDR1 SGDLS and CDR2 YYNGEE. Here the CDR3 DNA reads TGTGCCAGCAGCGTAGTTCAGGGGAGAAGCACAGATACGCAGTATTTT. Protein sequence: CASSVVQGRSTDTQYF.

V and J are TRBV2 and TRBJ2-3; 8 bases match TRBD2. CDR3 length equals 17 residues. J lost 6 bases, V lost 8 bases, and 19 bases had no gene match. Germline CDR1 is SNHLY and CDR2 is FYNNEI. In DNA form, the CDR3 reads TGTGCCAGCGTACTAGCGGTTCTTGATATCTTTCGGGATACGCAGTATTTT. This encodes CASVLAVLDIFRDTQYF.

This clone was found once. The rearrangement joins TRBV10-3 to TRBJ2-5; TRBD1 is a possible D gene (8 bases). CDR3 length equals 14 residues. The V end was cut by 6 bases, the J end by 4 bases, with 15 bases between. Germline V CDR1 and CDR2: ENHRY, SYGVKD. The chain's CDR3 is CAIRTGGAGETQYF. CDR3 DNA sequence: TGTGCCATCAGAACAGGGGGGGCAGGAGAGACCCAGTACTTC.

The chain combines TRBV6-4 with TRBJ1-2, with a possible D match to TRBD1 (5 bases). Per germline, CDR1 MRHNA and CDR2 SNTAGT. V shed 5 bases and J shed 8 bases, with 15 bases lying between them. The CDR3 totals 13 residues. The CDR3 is CASSRETGEGYTF. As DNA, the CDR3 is TGTGCCAGCAGTAGGGAGACGGGGGAAGGCTACACCTTC.

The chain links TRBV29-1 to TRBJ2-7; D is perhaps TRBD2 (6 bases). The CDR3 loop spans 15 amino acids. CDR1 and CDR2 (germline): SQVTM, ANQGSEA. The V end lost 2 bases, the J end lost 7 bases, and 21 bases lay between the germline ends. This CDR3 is CSVETISGGASEQYF. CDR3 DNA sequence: TGCAGCGTTGAAACTATCAGTGGCGGGGCTTCTGAGCAGTACTTC.

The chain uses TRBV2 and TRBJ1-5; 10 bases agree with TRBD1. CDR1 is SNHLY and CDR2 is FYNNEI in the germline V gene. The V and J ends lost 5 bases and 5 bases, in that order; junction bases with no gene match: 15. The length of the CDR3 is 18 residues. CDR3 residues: CASSYPGQGHLKDQPQHF. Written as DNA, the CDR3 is TGTGCCAGCAGTTATCCGGGACAGGGGCATCTGAAAGATCAGCCCCAGCATTTT. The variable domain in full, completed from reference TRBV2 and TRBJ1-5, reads EPEVTQTPSHQVTQMGQEVILRCVPISNHLYFYWYRQILGQKVEFLVSFYNNEISEKSEIFDDQFSVERPDGSNFTLKIRSTKLEDSAMYFCASSYPGQGHLKDQPQHFGDGTRLSIL.

The CDR3 is CASSLGQGKGEKLFF. For the CDR3, the DNA is TGTGCCAGCAGCCTTGGACAGGGAAAGGGTGAAAAACTGTTTTTT. The chain employs TRBV5-4 and TRBJ1-4, with 8 positions matching TRBD1. V shed 4 bases and J 7 bases; nucleotides not matched to a gene: 9. Per the germline V gene, CDR1 is SGHNT and CDR2 is YYREEE (reference sequence). The CDR3 has 15 residues.

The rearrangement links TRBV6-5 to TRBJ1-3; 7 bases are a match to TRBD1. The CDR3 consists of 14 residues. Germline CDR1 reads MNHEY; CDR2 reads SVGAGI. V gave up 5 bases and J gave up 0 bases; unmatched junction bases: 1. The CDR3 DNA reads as TGTGCCAGCAGTGGGACAGTCTCTGGAAACACCATATATTTT. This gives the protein CASSGTVSGNTIYF.

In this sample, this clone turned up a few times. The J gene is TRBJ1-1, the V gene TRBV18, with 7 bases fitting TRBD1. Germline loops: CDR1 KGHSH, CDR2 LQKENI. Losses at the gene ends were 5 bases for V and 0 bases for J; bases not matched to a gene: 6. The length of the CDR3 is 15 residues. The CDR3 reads CASSIGDSMNTEAFF. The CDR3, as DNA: TGTGCCAGCTCAATAGGGGACAGCATGAACACTGAAGCTTTCTTT.

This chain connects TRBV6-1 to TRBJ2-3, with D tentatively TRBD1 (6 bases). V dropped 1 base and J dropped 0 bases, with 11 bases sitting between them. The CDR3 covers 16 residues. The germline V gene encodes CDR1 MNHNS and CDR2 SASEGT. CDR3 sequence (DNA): TGTGCCAGCAGTGAAGGAATGGGGGCTAGCACAGATACGCAGTATTTT. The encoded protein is CASSEGMGASTDTQYF.

The CDR3 coding sequence is TGTGCCAGCAGCCTACAGGAGACCTATGGCTACACCTTC. It specifies CASSLQETYGYTF. The V gene is TRBV9, the J gene TRBJ1-2, with D perhaps matching TRBD1 (5 bases). Deletions cut 4 bases from V and 4 bases from J, with 11 bases between. The CDR3 contains 13 residues. Germline values: CDR1 SGDLS, CDR2 YYNGEE.